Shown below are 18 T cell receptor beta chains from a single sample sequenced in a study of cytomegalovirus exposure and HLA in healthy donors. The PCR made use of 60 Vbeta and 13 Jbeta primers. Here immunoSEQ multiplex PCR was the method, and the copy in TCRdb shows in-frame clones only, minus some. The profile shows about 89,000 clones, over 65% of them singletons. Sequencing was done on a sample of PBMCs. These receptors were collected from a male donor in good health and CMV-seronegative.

CDR3 in amino acids: CASRPDGLAGGPYEQYF. The CDR3 bases are TGTGCCAGCAGACCGGACGGACTAGCGGGAGGGCCCTACGAGCAGTACTTC. V usage is TRBV5-6 and J usage is TRBJ2-7, with 15 positions matching TRBD2. The germline V gene has CDR1 SGHDT and CDR2 YYEEEE. The CDR3 covers 17 residues. V was pared by 5 bases and J by 2 bases, with 8 bases of the junction left unmatched.

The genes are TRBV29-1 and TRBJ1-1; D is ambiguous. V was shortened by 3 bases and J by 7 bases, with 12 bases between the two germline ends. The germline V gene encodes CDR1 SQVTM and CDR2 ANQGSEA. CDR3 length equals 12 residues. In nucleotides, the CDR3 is TGCAGCGTTGAGGGAGGGTTCCTTGAAGCTTTCTTT. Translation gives CSVEGGFLEAFF. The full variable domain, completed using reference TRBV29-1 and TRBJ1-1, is SAVISQKPSRDICQRGTSLTIQCQVDSQVTMMFWYRQQPGQSLTLIATANQGSEATYESGFVIDKFPISRPNLTFSTLTVSNMSPEDSSIYLCSVEGGFLEAFFGQGTRLTVV.

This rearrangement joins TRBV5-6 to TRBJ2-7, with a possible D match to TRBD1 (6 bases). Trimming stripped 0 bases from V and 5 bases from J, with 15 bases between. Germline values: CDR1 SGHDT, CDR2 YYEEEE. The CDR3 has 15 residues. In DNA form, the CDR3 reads TGTGCCAGCAGCTTGGTGGGGGCTAGTAGCAACGAGCAGTACTTC. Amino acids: CASSLVGASSNEQYF.

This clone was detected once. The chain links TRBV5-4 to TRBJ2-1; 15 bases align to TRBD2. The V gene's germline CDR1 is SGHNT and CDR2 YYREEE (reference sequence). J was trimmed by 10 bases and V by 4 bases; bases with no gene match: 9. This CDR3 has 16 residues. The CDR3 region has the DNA TGTGCCAGCAGCCTTACCCGGGGACTAGCGGGAGGAGAGCAGTTCTTC. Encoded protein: CASSLTRGLAGGEQFF.

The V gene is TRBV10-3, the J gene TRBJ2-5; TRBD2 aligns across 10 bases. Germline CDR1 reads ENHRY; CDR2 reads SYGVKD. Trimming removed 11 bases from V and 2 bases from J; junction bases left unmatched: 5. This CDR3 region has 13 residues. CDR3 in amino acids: CAARTSGQETQYF. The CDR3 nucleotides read TGTGCCGCACGGACTAGCGGACAAGAGACCCAGTACTTC.

Here the CDR3 DNA reads TGCGCCAGCAGCCAAGATGGCGGAACCTCCTACAATGAGCAGTTCTTC. Its protein is CASSQDGGTSYNEQFF. The J gene is TRBJ2-1, the V gene TRBV4-3; D ambiguous. CDR1 LGHNA and CDR2 YSLEER come from the germline V gene. CDR3 length equals 16 residues. Trimming took off 0 bases at V and 0 bases at J, with 9 bases between the two ends.

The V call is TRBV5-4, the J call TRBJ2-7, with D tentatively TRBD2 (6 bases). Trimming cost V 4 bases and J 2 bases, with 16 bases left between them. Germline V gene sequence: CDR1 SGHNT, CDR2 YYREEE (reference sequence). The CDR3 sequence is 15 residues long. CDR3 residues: CASSPALATTYEQYF. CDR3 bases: TGTGCCAGCAGCCCCGCTCTAGCGACCACCTACGAGCAGTACTTC.

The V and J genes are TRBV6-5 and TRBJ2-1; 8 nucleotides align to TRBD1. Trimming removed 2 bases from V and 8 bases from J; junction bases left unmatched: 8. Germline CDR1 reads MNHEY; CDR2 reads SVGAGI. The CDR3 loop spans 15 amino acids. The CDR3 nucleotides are TGTGCCAGCAGTTACCAGGCAGGGGGCTCAGATGAGCAGTTCTTC. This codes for CASSYQAGGSDEQFF.

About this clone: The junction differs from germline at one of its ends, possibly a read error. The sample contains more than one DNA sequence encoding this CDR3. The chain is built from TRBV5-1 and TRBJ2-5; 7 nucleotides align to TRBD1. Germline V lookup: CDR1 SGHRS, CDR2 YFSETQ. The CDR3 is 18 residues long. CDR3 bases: TGCGCCAGCAGCTTCGGGTCGAGGGGACAGACATACCAGGAGACCCAGTACTTC. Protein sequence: CASSFGSRGQTYQETQYF.

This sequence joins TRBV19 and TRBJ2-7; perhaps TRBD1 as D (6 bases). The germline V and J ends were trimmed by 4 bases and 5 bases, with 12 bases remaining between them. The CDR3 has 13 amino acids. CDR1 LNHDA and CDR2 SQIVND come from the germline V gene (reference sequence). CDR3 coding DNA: TGTGCCAGTAGTAAAACAGGGCACCACGAGCAGTACTTC. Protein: CASSKTGHHEQYF.

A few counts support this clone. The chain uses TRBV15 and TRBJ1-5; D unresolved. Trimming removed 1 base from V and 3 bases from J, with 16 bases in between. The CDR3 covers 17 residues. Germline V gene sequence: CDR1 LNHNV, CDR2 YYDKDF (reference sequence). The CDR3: CATSRGLMETFNQPQHF. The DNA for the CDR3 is TGTGCCACCAGCAGAGGACTAATGGAGACCTTCAATCAGCCCCAGCATTTT.

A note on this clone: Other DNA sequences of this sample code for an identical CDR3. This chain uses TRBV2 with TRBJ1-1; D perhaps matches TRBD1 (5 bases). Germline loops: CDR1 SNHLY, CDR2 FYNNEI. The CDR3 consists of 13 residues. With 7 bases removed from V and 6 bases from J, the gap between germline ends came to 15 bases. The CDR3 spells CASTPAGGAEAFF. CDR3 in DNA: TGTGCCAGCACCCCGGCCGGGGGGGCTGAAGCTTTCTTT.

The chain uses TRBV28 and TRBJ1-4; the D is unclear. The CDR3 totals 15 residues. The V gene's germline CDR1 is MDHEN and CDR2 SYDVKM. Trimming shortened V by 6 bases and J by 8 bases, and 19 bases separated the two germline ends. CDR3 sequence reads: CASSHSGIREEKLFF. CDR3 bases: TGTGCCAGCAGCCACTCAGGAATAAGGGAGGAAAAACTGTTTTTT.

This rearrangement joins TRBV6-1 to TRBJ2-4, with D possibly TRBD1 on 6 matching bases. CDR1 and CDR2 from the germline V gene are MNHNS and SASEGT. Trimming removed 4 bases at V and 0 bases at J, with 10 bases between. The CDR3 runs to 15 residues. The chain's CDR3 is CASSGTVIAKNIQYF. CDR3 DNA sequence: TGTGCCAGCAGTGGGACAGTGATAGCCAAAAACATTCAGTACTTC.

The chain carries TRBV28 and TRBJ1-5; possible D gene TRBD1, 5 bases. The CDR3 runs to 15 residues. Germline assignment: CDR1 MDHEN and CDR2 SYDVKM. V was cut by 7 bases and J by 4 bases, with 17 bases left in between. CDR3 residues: CASTLGGIRNQPQHF. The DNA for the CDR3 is TGTGCCAGCACCCTCGGGGGGATCCGGAATCAGCCCCAGCATTTT.

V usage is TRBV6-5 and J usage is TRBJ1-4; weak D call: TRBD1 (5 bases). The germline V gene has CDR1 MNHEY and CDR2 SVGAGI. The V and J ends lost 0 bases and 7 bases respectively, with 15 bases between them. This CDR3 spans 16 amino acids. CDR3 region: CASSYSAQGSGEKLFF. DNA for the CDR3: TGTGCCAGCAGTTACTCCGCCCAGGGATCTGGTGAAAAACTGTTTTTT.

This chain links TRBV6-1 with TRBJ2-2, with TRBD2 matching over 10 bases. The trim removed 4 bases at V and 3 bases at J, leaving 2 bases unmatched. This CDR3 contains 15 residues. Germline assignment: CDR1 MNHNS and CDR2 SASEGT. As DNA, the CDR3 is TGTGCCAGCAGTGCTCTAGCGGGGGACACCGGGGAGCTGTTTTTT. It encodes CASSALAGDTGELFF.

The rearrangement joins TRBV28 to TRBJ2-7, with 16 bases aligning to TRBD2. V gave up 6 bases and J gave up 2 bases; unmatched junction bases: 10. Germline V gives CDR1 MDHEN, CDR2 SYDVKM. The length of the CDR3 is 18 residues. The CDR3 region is CASSIIPGLAGGTYEQYF. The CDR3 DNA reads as TGTGCCAGCAGCATCATCCCGGGACTAGCGGGAGGGACCTACGAGCAGTACTTC.